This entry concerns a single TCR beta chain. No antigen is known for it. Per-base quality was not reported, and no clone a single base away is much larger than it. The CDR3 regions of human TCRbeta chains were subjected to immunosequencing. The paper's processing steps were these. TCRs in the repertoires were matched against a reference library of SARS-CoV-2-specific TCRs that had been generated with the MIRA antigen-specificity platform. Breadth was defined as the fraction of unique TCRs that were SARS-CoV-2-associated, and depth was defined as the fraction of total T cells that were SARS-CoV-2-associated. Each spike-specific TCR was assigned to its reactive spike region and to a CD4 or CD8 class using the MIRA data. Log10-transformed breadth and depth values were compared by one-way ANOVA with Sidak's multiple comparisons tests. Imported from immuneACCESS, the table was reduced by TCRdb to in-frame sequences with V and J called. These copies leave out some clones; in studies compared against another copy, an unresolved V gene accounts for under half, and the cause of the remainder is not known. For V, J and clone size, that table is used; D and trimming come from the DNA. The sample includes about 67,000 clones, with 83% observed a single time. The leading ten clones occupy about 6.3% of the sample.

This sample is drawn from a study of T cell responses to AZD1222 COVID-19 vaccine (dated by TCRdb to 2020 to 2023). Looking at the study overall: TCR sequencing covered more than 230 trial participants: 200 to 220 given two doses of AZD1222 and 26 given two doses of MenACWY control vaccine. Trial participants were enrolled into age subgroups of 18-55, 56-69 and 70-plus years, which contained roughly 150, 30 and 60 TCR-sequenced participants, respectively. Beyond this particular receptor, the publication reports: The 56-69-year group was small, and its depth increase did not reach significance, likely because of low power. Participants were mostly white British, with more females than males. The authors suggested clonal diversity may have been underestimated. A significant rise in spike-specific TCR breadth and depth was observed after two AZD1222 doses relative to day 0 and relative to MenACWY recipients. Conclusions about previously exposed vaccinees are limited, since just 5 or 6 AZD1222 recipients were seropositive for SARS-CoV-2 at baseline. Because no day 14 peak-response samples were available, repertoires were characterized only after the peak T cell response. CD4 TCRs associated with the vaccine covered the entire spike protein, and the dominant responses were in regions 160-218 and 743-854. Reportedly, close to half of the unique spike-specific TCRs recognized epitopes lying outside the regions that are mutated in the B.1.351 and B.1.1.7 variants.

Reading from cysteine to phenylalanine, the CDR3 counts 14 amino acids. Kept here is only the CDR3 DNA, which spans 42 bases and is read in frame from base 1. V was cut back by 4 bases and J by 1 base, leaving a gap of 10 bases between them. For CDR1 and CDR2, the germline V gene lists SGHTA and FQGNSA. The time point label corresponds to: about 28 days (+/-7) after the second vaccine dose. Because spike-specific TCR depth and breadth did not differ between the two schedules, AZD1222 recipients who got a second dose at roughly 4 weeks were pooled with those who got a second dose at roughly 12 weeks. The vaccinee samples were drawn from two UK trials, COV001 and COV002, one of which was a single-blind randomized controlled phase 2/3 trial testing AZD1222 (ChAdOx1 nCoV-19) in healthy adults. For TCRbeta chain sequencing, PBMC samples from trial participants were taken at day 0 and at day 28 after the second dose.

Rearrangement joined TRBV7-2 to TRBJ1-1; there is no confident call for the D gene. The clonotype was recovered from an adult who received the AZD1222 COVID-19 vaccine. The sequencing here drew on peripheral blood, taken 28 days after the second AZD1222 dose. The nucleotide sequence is TGTGCCAGCAGCTCCGGACCGACGAACACTGAAGCTTTCTTT. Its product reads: CASSSGPTNTEAFF.